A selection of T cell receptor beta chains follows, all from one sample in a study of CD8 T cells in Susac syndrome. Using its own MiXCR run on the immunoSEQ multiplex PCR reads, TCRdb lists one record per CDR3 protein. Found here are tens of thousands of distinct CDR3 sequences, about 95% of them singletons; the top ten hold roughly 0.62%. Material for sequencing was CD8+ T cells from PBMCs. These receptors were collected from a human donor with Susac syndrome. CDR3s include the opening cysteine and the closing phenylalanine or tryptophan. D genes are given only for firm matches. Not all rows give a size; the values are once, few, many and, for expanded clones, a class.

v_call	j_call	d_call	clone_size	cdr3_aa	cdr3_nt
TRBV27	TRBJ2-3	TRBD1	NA	CASTSGTADASTDTQYF	TGTGCCAGCACCTCAGGGACAGCGGATGCTAGCACAGATACGCAGTATTTT
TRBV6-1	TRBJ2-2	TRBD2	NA	CASSEGGLAGGPNTGELFF	TGTGCCAGCAGTGAAGGGGGACTAGCGGGGGGACCGAACACCGGGGAGCTGTTTTTT
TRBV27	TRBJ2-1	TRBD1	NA	CASSLPGTGVSEQFF	TGTGCCAGCAGTCTTCCCGGGACAGGGGTTTCGGAGCAGTTCTTC
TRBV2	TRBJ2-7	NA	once	CASSDEGEEQYF	TGTGCCAGCAGTGATGAGGGGGAGGAGCAGTACTTC
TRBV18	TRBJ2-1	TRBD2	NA	CASSPMGLKEGEQFF	TGTGCCAGCTCACCAATGGGACTAAAAGAGGGGGAGCAGTTCTTC
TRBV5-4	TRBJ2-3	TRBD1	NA	CASTQPGQGTDTQYF	TGTGCCAGCACCCAGCCGGGACAGGGAACAGATACGCAGTATTTT
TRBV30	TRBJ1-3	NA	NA	CAWNSGNTIYF	TGTGCCTGGAATTCTGGAAACACCATATATTTT
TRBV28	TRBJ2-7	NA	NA	CASSPPTSYEQYF	TGTGCCAGCAGTCCGCCGACTAGCTACGAGCAGTACTTC
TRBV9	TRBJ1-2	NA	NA	CASSEGGASNYGYTF	TGTGCCAGCAGCGAGGGGGGGGCTAGCAACTATGGCTACACCTTC
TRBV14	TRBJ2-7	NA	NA	CASSQFDLSYEQYF	TGTGCCAGCAGCCAATTTGACCTCTCCTACGAGCAGTACTTC
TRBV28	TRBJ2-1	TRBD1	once	CASSFRTGIDEQFF	TGTGCCAGCAGCTTCCGGACAGGGATCGATGAGCAGTTCTTC
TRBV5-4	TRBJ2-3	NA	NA	CASSLWDRRGAYTQYF	TGTGCCAGCAGCTTGTGGGACAGGCGGGGGGCGTATACGCAGTATTTT
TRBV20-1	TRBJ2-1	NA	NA	CSASDNRPGEQFF	TGCAGTGCTAGCGACAACAGGCCGGGTGAGCAGTTCTTC
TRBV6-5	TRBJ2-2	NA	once	CASSSPGPGELFF	TGTGCCAGCAGTTCCCCGGGGCCCGGGGAGCTGTTTTTT
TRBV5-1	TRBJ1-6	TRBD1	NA	CASSSADRENSPLHF	TGCGCCAGCAGCTCTGCAGACAGGGAGAATTCACCCCTCCACTTT
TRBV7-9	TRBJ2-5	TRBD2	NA	CASSLSSGGSETQYF	TGTGCCAGCAGCCTTTCTAGCGGGGGGTCGGAGACCCAGTACTTC
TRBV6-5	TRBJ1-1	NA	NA	CASSYWGRVNEAFF	TGTGCCAGCAGTTACTGGGGGCGAGTGAATGAAGCTTTCTTT
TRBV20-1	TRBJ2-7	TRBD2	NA	CSASRTSGGRYEQYF	TGCAGTGCCTCTCGGACTAGCGGGGGCCGATACGAGCAGTACTTC
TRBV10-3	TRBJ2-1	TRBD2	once	CAISEDRGRGNEQFF	TGTGCCATCAGTGAAGATCGCGGGAGGGGGAATGAGCAGTTCTTC
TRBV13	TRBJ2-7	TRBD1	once	CASSHWTGGTYEQYF	TGTGCCAGCAGCCACTGGACAGGGGGGACCTACGAGCAGTACTTC
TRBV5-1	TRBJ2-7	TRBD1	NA	CASSLQGAPELEQYF	TGCGCCAGCAGCTTACAGGGGGCGCCGGAGCTCGAGCAGTACTTC
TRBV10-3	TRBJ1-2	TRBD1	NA	CAITRTGVSGGYTF	TGTGCCATCACTAGGACAGGGGTCTCGGGCGGCTACACCTTC
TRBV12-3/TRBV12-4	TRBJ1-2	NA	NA	CASSPFDADYGYTF	TGTGCCAGCAGTCCGTTTGACGCGGACTATGGCTACACCTTC
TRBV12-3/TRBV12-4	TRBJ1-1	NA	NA	CASSPRSGLMNTEAFF	TGTGCCAGCAGTCCACGGAGTGGGCTCATGAACACTGAAGCTTTCTTT
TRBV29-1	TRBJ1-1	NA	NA	CSVFTPDSNTEAFF	TGCAGCGTTTTTACACCCGACAGCAACACTGAAGCTTTCTTT
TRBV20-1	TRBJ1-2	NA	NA	CSAQARGSLYGYTF	TGCAGTGCCCAAGCACGGGGCTCTCTCTATGGCTACACCTTC
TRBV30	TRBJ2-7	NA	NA	CAWNLLGGYEQYF	TGTGCCTGGAATTTATTGGGAGGTTACGAGCAGTACTTC
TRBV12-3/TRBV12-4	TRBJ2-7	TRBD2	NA	CASTGGRNYEQYF	TGTGCCAGCACGGGGGGGAGAAACTACGAGCAGTACTTC
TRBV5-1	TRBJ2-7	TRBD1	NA	CASSLSGTGLNEQYF	TGCGCCAGCAGCTTATCCGGGACAGGGTTGAACGAGCAGTACTTC
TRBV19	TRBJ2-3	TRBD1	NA	CASSPWTGGFADTQYF	TGTGCCAGTAGTCCCTGGACAGGGGGTTTCGCAGATACGCAGTATTTT
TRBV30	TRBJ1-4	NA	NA	CAWSVKSVEKLFF	TGTGCCTGGAGTGTAAAGTCAGTTGAAAAACTGTTTTTT
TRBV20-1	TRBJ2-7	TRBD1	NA	CSARDLGTAYEGYEQYF	TGCAGTGCTAGAGATCTTGGGACAGCATACGAAGGTTACGAGCAGTACTTC
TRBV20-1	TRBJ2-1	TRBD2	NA	CSATSLAGSYNEQFF	TGCAGTGCTACATCCCTAGCGGGATCCTACAATGAGCAGTTCTTC
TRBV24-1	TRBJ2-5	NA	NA	CATSDKETQYF	TGTGCCACCAGTGACAAAGAGACCCAGTACTTC
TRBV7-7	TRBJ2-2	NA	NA	CASSLTLRATTNTGELFF	TGTGCTAGCAGCTTAACCCTAAGGGCGACTACGAACACCGGGGAGCTGTTTTTT
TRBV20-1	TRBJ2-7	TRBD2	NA	CSAPGGGVSSYEQYF	TGCAGTGCCCCTGGTGGGGGGGTGAGCTCCTACGAGCAGTACTTC
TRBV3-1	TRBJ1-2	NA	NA	CASSQDSLGVYGYTF	TGTGCCAGCAGCCAAGATTCCCTGGGGGTCTATGGCTACACCTTC
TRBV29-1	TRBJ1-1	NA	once	CSVEWAEEAFF	TGCAGCGTTGAATGGGCAGAAGAAGCTTTCTTT
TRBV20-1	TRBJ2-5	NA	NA	CSALESVATQYF	TGCAGTGCTCTTGAGTCCGTTGCGACCCAGTACTTC
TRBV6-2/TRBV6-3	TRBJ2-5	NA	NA	CASWGGWGETQYF	TGTGCCAGCTGGGGCGGATGGGGAGAGACCCAGTACTTC
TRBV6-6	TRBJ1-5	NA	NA	CASSNLREEPQHF	TGTGCCAGCAGTAACCTTCGGGAGGAGCCCCAGCATTTT
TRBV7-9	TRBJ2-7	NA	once	CASSSRASYEQYF	TGTGCCAGCAGCTCCCGGGCTTCCTACGAGCAGTACTTC
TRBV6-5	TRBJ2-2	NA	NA	CASSYLGGTGELFF	TGTGCCAGCAGTTATTTGGGGGGCACCGGGGAGCTGTTTTTT
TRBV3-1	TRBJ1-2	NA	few	CASSQDGPQAAYGYTF	TGTGCCAGCAGCCAAGATGGTCCCCAGGCAGCCTATGGCTACACCTTC